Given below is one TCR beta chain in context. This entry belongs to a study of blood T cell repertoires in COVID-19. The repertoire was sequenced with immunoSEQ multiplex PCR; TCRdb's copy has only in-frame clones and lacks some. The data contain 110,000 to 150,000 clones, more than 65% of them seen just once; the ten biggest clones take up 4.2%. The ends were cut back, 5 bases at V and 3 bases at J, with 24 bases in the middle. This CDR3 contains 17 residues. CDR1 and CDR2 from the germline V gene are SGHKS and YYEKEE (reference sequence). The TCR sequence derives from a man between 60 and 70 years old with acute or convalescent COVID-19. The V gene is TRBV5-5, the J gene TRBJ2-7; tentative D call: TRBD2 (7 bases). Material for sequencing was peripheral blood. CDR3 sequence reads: CASSPSRGLASGYEQYF. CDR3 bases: TGTGCCAGCAGTCCGAGTCGGGGGCTGGCTAGCGGCTACGAGCAGTACTTC.